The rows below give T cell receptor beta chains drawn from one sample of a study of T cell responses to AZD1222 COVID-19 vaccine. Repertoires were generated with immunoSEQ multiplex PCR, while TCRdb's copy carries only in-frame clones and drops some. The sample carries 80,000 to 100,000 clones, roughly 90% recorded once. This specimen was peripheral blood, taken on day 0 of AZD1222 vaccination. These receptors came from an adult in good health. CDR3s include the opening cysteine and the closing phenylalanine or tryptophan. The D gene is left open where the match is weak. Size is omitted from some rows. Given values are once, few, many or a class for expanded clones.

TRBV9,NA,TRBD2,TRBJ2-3,TGTGCCAGCAGCGTAGTGGCTAGCGGGGCCACAGATACGCAGTATTTT,CASSVVASGATDTQYF
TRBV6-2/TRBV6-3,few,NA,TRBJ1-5,TGTGCCAGCAGTACCACCCATCAGCCCCAGCATTTT,CASSTTHQPQHF
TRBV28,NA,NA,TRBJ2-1,TGTGCCAGCAGTTTTCCAGGGGCCTCCGATGAGCAGTTCTTC,CASSFPGASDEQFF
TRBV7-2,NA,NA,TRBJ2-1,TGTGCCAGCAGCTTAGGTAGATACAATGAGCAGTTCTTC,CASSLGRYNEQFF
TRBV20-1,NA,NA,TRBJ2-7,TGCAGTGCTAGTGGAGGGTTACGAGGGCAGTACTTC,CSASGGLRGQYF
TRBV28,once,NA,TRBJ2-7,TGTGCCAGCTCAATCCAGGGCTACGAGCAGTACTTC,CASSIQGYEQYF
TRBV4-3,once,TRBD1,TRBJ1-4,TGCGCCAGCAGCCAAGATACGGGACAGGGGAATGAAAAACTGTTTTTT,CASSQDTGQGNEKLFF
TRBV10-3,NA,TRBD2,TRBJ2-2,TGTGCCATCAGTTTTGGTAGCGGGACGAACACCGGGGAGCTGTTTTTT,CAISFGSGTNTGELFF
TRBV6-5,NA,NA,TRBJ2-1,TGTGCCAGCAGTCCTGAGCGGGTCTCCTACAATGAGCAGTTCTTC,CASSPERVSYNEQFF
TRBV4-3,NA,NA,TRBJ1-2,TGCGCCAGCAGCCAAGCGTCGGACTACTATGGCTACACCTTC,CASSQASDYYGYTF
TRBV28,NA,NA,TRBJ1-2,TGTGCCAGCAGCACGACGAGGACCTATGGCTACACCTTC,CASSTTRTYGYTF
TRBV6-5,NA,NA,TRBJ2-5,TGTGCCAGCAGGCGTGGAGTGGCGGAGACCCAGTACTTC,CASRRGVAETQYF
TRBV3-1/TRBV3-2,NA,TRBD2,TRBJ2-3,TGTGCCAGCAGGAGAAGCGGGGCCCGGGTAGATACGCAGTATTTT,CASRRSGARVDTQYF
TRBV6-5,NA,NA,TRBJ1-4,TGTGCCAGCAGGGGACGCAGGGCGGGGAATGAAAAACTGTTTTTT,CASRGRRAGNEKLFF
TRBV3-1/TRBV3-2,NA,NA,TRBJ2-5,TGTGCCAGCAGCAGGGAGGGGGGGTCTGAGACCCAGTACTTC,CASSREGGSETQYF
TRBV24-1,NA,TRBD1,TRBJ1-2,TGTGCCACCAGTGATCCCGGGACAGAGAATGGCTACACCTTC,CATSDPGTENGYTF
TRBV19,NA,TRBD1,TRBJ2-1,TGTGCCAGTACCGACAGGGTGTTCACCTACAATGAGCAGTTCTTC,CASTDRVFTYNEQFF
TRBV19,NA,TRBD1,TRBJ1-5,TGTGCCAGTACCGAGGACAGGGACAGCAATCAGCCCCAGCATTTT,CASTEDRDSNQPQHF
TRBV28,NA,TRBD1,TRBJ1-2,TGTGCCAGCAGCTCTGACAGGGAGCACGACTATGGCTACACCTTC,CASSSDREHDYGYTF
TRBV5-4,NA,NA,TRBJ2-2,TGTGCCAGCAGCTTGGCACAGTTCGCCGGGGAGCTGTTTTTT,CASSLAQFAGELFF
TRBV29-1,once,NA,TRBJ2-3,TGCAGCGTTGCAGGTAGCACAGATACGCAGTATTTT,CSVAGSTDTQYF
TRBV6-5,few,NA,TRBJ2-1,TGTGCCAGCAGGGCCTCCTACAATGAGCAGTTCTTC,CASRASYNEQFF
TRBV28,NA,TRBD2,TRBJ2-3,TGTGCCAGCAGTTTTGGGAGGTCTTGGCTAGCGGGAGCCCCTCTAAGGCTGGCTACGCAGTATTTT,CASSFGRSWLAGAPLRLATQYF
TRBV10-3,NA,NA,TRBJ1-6,TGTGCCATCAGTGCAACCCCGGGACCGCTTAAGAGTTCACCCCTCCACTTT,CAISATPGPLKSSPLHF
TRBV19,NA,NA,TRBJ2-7,TGTGCCAGTAGTATAGAGGCAGGGATATCCTACGAGCAGTACTTC,CASSIEAGISYEQYF
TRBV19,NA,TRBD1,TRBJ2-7,TGTGCCAGTAGTAGACAGGGCCCTACCTACGAGCAGTACTTC,CASSRQGPTYEQYF
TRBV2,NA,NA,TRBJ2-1,TGTGCCAGCAGAAATGAGCAGTTCTTC,CASRNEQFF
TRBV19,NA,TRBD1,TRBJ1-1,TGTGCCAGTAGTCCCGGACAGGGGGTCAGGTTCACTGAAGCTTTCTTT,CASSPGQGVRFTEAFF
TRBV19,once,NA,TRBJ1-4,TGTGCCAGCCGCCGGGGGGAGGCTGAAAAACTGTTTTTT,CASRRGEAEKLFF
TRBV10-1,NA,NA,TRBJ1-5,TGCGCCAGCAGCACCATGACCAATCAGCCCCAGCATTTT,CASSTMTNQPQHF
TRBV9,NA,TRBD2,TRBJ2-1,TGTGCCAGCAGCGTAGGCGGGACTAGCGGGCCGAATGAGCAGTTCTTC,CASSVGGTSGPNEQFF
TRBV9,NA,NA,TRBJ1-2,TGTGCCAGCAGCCGGGACACGAACTATGGCTACACCTTC,CASSRDTNYGYTF
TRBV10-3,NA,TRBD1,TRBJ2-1,TGTGCCATCAGTGAAGGGACAGGCACCTACAATGAGCAGTTCTTC,CAISEGTGTYNEQFF
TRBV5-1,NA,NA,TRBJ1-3,TGCGCCAGCAGCTTGCTCCCGGGAAGGTTCACTGGAAACACCATATATTTT,CASSLLPGRFTGNTIYF
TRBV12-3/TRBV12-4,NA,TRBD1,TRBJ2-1,TGTGCCAGCAGTTTCGACAGGGGACATGAGCAGTTCTTC,CASSFDRGHEQFF
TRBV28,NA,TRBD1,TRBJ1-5,TGTGCCAGCAGGCAACAGGGGGGAGGGCGACAGCCCCAGCATTTT,CASRQQGGGRQPQHF
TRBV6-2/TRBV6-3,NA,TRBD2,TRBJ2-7,TGTGCCAGCAGTTACTCGTTTACTAGCGGATCGAACACCTACGAGCAGTACTTC,CASSYSFTSGSNTYEQYF
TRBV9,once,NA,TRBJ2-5,TGTGCCAGCAGCGCTGGACTAAGCCAAGAGACCCAGTACTTC,CASSAGLSQETQYF
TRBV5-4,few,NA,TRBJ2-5,TGTGCCAGCAGCTTGCCCAAAGAGACCCAGTACTTC,CASSLPKETQYF
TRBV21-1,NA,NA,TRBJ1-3,TGTGCCAGTACAGGGGCGTCGTTGGCCTTTGGAAACACCATATATTTT,CASTGASLAFGNTIYF